The present T cell receptor (beta chain) was sequenced within a study of PD-1 blockade in classical Hodgkin lymphoma. The study's findings and limits: Prior to therapy, complete responders displayed diversity much like that of newly diagnosed patients.

TCRdb's table, derived via immunoSEQ multiplex PCR, lists solely in-frame clones and lacks some. The sample shows 31,000 or so clones, 85% of them seen only once. There was relapse after autologous stem cell transplantation in every patient, and there was variation in brentuximab vedotin exposure. Purification of CD4+ T cells from thawed PBMCs was achieved by magnetic negative selection. In regard to this clone: Its antigen is unknown.

The V end lost 2 bases, the J end lost 2 bases, and 7 bases lay between the germline ends. The CDR3 totals 14 residues. CDR1 and CDR2 (germline): SGHVS, FNYEAQ. The sequence was collected from a human donor with classical Hodgkin lymphoma. The chain employs TRBV7-6 and TRBJ1-3, with D unclear. The sample consisted of CD4+ T cells from blood, taken at baseline. Here the CDR3 reads CASSLIGPGNTIYF. The CDR3 DNA sequence: TGTGCCAGCAGCTTAATAGGGCCTGGAAACACCATATATTTT.